The 24 T cell receptor beta chains below were found in one sample sequenced in a study of blood T cell repertoires in COVID-19 (dated by TCRdb to 2018 to 2020). Libraries were prepared through the immunoSEQ multiplex PCR assay. The clones in this table, taken by TCRdb from immuneACCESS, are in-frame only. Not every clone is retained; where verified, under half of the shortfall comes from an unresolved V gene, and the cause of the rest is unknown. This sample has tens of thousands of clones in its table, and more than 65% of those were observed once. 6.3% of the sample is held by the ten biggest clonotypes. Specimen: peripheral blood. These receptors were taken from a man between 65 and 85 years old with COVID-19, enrolled during active disease.

The chain uses TRBV6-5 and TRBJ2-2; D gene ambiguous. This CDR3 has 16 amino acids. Between the trimmed V and J ends, which lost 2 bases and 3 bases, there was a span of 13 bases. Looked up from germline, CDR1 is MNHEY and CDR2 is SVGAGI. CDR3 region: CASSYPSGWDTGELFF. DNA of the CDR3: TGTGCCAGCAGTTACCCGTCCGGGTGGGACACCGGGGAGCTGTTTTTT.

This CDR3 reads CASRTRGSGNTIYF. In DNA form, the CDR3 reads TGTGCCAGCCGGACTCGCGGCTCTGGAAACACCATATATTTT. This chain joins TRBV5-6 and TRBJ1-3; D call uncertain. CDR1 SGHDT and CDR2 YYEEEE come from the germline V gene. V shed 7 bases and J shed 0 bases, with 11 bases lying between them. The CDR3 length is 14 residues.

The V and J genes are TRBV24-1 and TRBJ1-5; 9 nucleotides line up with TRBD1. This CDR3 has 15 amino acids. The junction had 7 bases not matched to a gene; V was cut back by 9 bases and J by 2 bases. Germline assignment: CDR1 KGHDR and CDR2 SFDVKD. This CDR3 is CATRQGGGGNQPQHF. The CDR3 DNA reads as TGTGCCACCCGACAGGGGGGTGGGGGCAATCAGCCCCAGCATTTT.

This chain links TRBV10-3 with TRBJ2-2; 8 positions agree with TRBD2. Trimming took 2 bases from V and 6 from J; bases not matched to a gene: 2. The CDR3 sequence is 14 residues long. Germline V CDR1 and CDR2: ENHRY, SYGVKD. The CDR3 DNA follows: TGTGCCATCAGTGAGGGCGGGAGGTCCGGGGAGCTGTTTTTT. It is translated as CAISEGGRSGELFF.

The chain is built from TRBV14 and TRBJ2-7, with 11 bases aligning to TRBD1. Trimming cost V 0 bases and J 4 bases; bases outside gene matches: 5. The CDR3 length is 16 residues. The V gene's germline CDR1 is SGHDN and CDR2 FVKESK. CDR3: CASSQDGTGGLYEQYF. CDR3 bases: TGTGCCAGCAGCCAAGATGGGACAGGGGGTTTGTACGAGCAGTACTTC. Full variable domain (missing parts from reference TRBV14 and TRBJ2-7): EAGVTQFPSHSVIEKGQTVTLRCDPISGHDNLYWYRRVMGKEIKFLLHFVKESKQDESGMPNNRFLAERTGGTYSTLKVQPAELEDSGVYFCASSQDGTGGLYEQYFGPGTRLTVT.

The chain couples TRBV27 to TRBJ1-4; D is perhaps TRBD1 (6 bases). This CDR3 region has 14 residues. In germline, CDR1 is MNHEY, CDR2 SMNVEV (reference sequence). V gave up 7 bases and J gave up 9 bases, with 18 bases separating them. CDR3 amino acids: CASKGIGGGQKLFF. Here the CDR3 DNA reads TGTGCCAGCAAGGGAATAGGGGGGGGCCAAAAACTGTTTTTT.

This clone has more than one count but fewer than ten. The V call is TRBV7-8, the J call TRBJ1-6; no reliable D call. CDR1 and CDR2 (germline): SGHVS, FQNEAQ. The CDR3 consists of 17 residues. Trimming removed 1 base at V and 0 bases at J, with 10 bases between. The CDR3 nucleotides read TGTGCCAGCAGCTTAGGACGGGTTAGCTCCTATAATTCACCCCTCCACTTT. Residues: CASSLGRVSSYNSPLHF.

The chain is built from TRBV7-6 and TRBJ2-2, with D perhaps TRBD2 (6 bases). The V gene's germline CDR1 is SGHVS and CDR2 FNYEAQ. With 5 bases removed from V and 3 bases from J, the gap between germline ends came to 16 bases. This CDR3 has 16 residues. CDR3 nucleotides: TGTGCCAGCAGCGAACGGGGGTTGTTCGACACCGGGGAGCTGTTTTTT. It yields the protein CASSERGLFDTGELFF.

V is TRBV30 and J is TRBJ2-7, with D possibly being TRBD2 (5 bases). Germline CDR1 reads GTSNPN; CDR2 reads SVGIG (reference sequence). CDR3 length: 12 residues. Deletions cut 2 bases from V and 6 bases from J, with 11 bases between. Here the CDR3 reads CAWSLRRGEQYF. CDR3 bases: TGTGCCTGGAGTCTTAGACGGGGCGAGCAGTACTTC.

This chain links TRBV12-3 or TRBV12-4 with TRBJ1-2, with 8 bases identical to TRBD1. The CDR3 length is 13 residues. V lost 5 bases and J lost 4; bases outside the gene matches: 3. CDR3 region: CASSRDRLYGYTF. For the CDR3, the DNA is TGTGCCAGCAGTCGGGACAGGCTCTATGGCTACACCTTC.

This clone has just a few counts. This rearrangement joins TRBV7-2 to TRBJ2-2; possibly TRBD1 for D (6 bases). The CDR3 is made up of 15 amino acids. Germline V gene data show CDR1 as SGHTA and CDR2 as FQGNSA. Trimming shortened V by 5 bases and J by 5 bases, and 15 bases separated the two germline ends. The CDR3 DNA is TGTGCCAGCAGCCAGGCAGGGGCAGGAACCGGGGAGCTGTTTTTT. It codes for CASSQAGAGTGELFF.

The V and J genes are TRBV7-2 and TRBJ1-1; D gene unclear. The CDR3 has 14 amino acids. The V gene lost 5 bases and the J gene lost 0 bases, with 10 bases spanning the gap. Per germline, CDR1 SGHTA and CDR2 FQGNSA. The CDR3 spells CASSLERVNTEAFF. CDR3 DNA sequence: TGTGCCAGCAGCCTCGAGCGGGTGAACACTGAAGCTTTCTTT.

V gene TRBV28 combines with J gene TRBJ2-1, with a tentative D call TRBD2 (5 bases). CDR3 size: 15 residues. V was trimmed by 3 bases and J by 3 bases, leaving 12 bases between them. Germline CDR1 is MDHEN and CDR2 is SYDVKM. The CDR3 sequence: CASSFTSKGYNEQFF. CDR3 nucleotides: TGTGCCAGCAGTTTCACTAGTAAGGGCTACAATGAGCAGTTCTTC.

This chain connects TRBV11-2 to TRBJ2-3; 8 positions agree with TRBD1. Germline V gene data show CDR1 as SGHAT and CDR2 as FQNNGV. V shed 3 bases, J shed 0 bases, and the junction held 5 bases outside the gene matches. CDR3 length: 16 residues. CDR3: CASSFPGQESTDTQYF. The CDR3 DNA is TGTGCCAGCAGCTTCCCGGGACAGGAAAGCACAGATACGCAGTATTTT.

V usage is TRBV5-6 and J usage is TRBJ2-7; the match to TRBD2 covers 7 bases. V shed 4 bases, J shed 2 bases, and the junction held 3 bases outside the gene matches. The CDR3 consists of 13 residues. Germline values: CDR1 SGHDT, CDR2 YYEEEE. The CDR3 sequence is CASSGDYTYEQYF. In nucleotides, the CDR3 is TGTGCCAGCAGCGGGGACTACACCTACGAGCAGTACTTC.

J is TRBJ2-5 and V is TRBV7-2; weak D call: TRBD2 (6 bases). The V and J ends lost 4 bases and 0 bases respectively, with 15 bases between them. This CDR3 is built from 16 residues. Germline lookup yields CDR1 SGHTA and CDR2 FQGNSA. The CDR3 DNA is TGTGCCAGCAGCTCGTTCCCTCGGGGGTACCAAGAGACCCAGTACTTC. The encoded protein is CASSSFPRGYQETQYF.

The chain is built from TRBV5-4 and TRBJ2-2; 8 nucleotides match TRBD2. Trimming took 3 bases from V and 7 from J; bases not matched to a gene: 8. In germline, CDR1 is SGHNT, CDR2 YYREEE (reference sequence). This CDR3 comprises 15 residues. As DNA, the CDR3 is TGTGCCAGCAGCTCTGACGGGGGGGCGGACGGGGAGCTGTTTTTT. It codes for CASSSDGGADGELFF.

This clone showed up just once. V is TRBV5-5 and J is TRBJ2-7; TRBD1 might be the D (6 bases). Germline CDR1 SGHKS, CDR2 YYEKEE (reference sequence). Trimming shortened V by 4 bases and J by 9 bases, and 20 bases separated the two germline ends. CDR3 length equals 14 residues. CDR3 sequence: CASSKERTDTGQYF. DNA for the CDR3: TGTGCCAGCAGCAAAGAACGGACAGACACGGGGCAGTACTTC.

This clone has only one observation. V usage is TRBV6-2 or TRBV6-3 and J usage is TRBJ2-5, with 10 bases matching TRBD2. Trimming cost V 5 bases and J 5 bases; bases outside gene matches: 17. The germline gives CDR1 MNHEY, CDR2 SVGEGT. This CDR3 is built from 18 residues. CDR3 amino acids: CASSLGLATSPKRETQYF. The CDR3 nucleotides read TGTGCCAGCAGTCTGGGACTAGCGACATCACCGAAAAGGGAGACCCAGTACTTC.

This chain joins TRBV25-1 and TRBJ2-7; 8 bases agree with TRBD1. With V trimmed by 4 bases and J by 2 bases, 4 bases remained unmatched. Germline CDR1 reads MGHDK; CDR2 reads SYGVNS. CDR3 length: 14 residues. CDR3 loop: CASSAGTGPYEQYF. In DNA form, the CDR3 reads TGTGCCAGCAGTGCCGGGACAGGCCCCTACGAGCAGTACTTC.

This clone was seen a few times. The chain links TRBV3-1 (or the pseudogene TRBV3-2) to TRBJ1-5; tentatively, D is TRBD1 (5 bases). Germline lookup yields CDR1 LGHDT and CDR2 YNNKEL (reference sequence). The CDR3 has 18 residues. V dropped 1 base and J dropped 0 bases, with 16 bases sitting between them. Here the CDR3 reads CASSQGAGHRYSNQPQHF. In DNA, the CDR3 is TGTGCCAGCAGCCAAGGGGCAGGGCACCGTTATAGCAATCAGCCCCAGCATTTT.

The rearrangement uses TRBV3-1 (or the pseudogene TRBV3-2) and TRBJ1-6, with a tentative D call TRBD1 (6 bases). Germline V lookup: CDR1 LGHDT, CDR2 YNNKEL (reference sequence). V shed 2 bases and J shed 6 bases, with 14 bases lying between them. The CDR3 extends over 16 amino acids. The CDR3: CASSQQLTGSNSPLHF. The CDR3 DNA reads as TGTGCCAGCAGCCAACAACTTACAGGGTCTAATTCACCCCTCCACTTT.

The chain recombines TRBV28 with TRBJ1-5; 8 bases line up with TRBD1. CDR1 and CDR2 (germline): MDHEN, SYDVKM. This CDR3 has 15 amino acids. J was trimmed by 1 base and V by 2 bases; bases with no gene match: 1. DNA for the CDR3: TGTGCCAGCAGTTTACGGACAGGGAGCAATCAGCCCCAGCATTTT. The encoded protein is CASSLRTGSNQPQHF.

Only a few counts were recorded for this clone. This chain uses TRBV9 with TRBJ1-6; 8 bases are a match to TRBD1. Germline V gene lookup returns CDR1 SGDLS and CDR2 YYNGEE. V trimming: 3 bases; J trimming: 14 bases; junction bases outside the gene matches: 10. The CDR3 totals 14 residues. The chain's CDR3 is CASSAGQGPGTLHF. In DNA form, the CDR3 reads TGTGCCAGCAGCGCTGGACAGGGTCCAGGTACCCTCCACTTT.